This T cell receptor beta chain was sequenced for a study of early T cells in non-severe SARS-CoV-2 infection. Across the study: Sequenced material consisted of bulk RNA (from unsorted whole blood), and chains were unpaired.

Germline CDR1 and CDR2: MDHEN and SYDVKM. This CDR3 spans 11 amino acids. Trimming removed 3 bases from V and 15 bases from J, with 12 bases in between. One entry per CDR3 protein results from TCRdb running MiXCR on the 5' RACE reads. The profile shows more than 35,000 distinct CDR3 sequences, 5% to 6.5% of them singletons. Ten or more counts support this clonotype. Its specificity is not known. Study results and caveats: Anti-spike CD8 specificities were favored by VDJdb matching, whose results missed private and CD4 specificities.

The sequenced sample was whole blood. J is TRBJ2-1 and V is TRBV28; TRBD2 might be the D (5 bases). The sequence was obtained from an adult who was a healthcare worker with PCR-confirmed SARS-CoV-2 infection or an uninfected control (not recorded which). CDR3 DNA: TGTGCCAGCAGTTTTCGGGAAGTTGGGTTCTTC. Its translation: CASSFREVGFF.